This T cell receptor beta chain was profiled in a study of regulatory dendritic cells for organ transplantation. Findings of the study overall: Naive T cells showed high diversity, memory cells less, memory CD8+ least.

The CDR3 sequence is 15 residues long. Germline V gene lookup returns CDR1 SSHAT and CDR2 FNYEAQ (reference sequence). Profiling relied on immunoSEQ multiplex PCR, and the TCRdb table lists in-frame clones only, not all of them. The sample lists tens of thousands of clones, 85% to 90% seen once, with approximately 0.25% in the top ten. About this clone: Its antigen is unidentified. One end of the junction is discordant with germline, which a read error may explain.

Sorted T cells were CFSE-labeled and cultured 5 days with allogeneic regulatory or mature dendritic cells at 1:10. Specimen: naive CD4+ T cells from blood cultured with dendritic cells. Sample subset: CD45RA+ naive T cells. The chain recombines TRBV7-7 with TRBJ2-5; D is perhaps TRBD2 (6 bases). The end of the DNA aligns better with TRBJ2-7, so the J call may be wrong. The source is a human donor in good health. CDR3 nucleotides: TGTGCTAGCAGCTTAGGGGCGGGGCCCTCCTACGAGCAGTACTTC. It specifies CASSLGAGPSYEQYF.